One sample yielded the 14 T cell receptor beta chains listed below, sequenced in a study of early T cells in non-severe SARS-CoV-2 infection. TCRdb re-called the 5' RACE reads through MiXCR, storing one row per CDR3 protein. The table has tens of thousands of distinct CDR3 sequences, over 9.5% seen once. The sequenced sample was whole blood, obtained at baseline. The receptors here all came from an adult who was a healthcare worker with PCR-confirmed SARS-CoV-2 infection or an uninfected control (not recorded which).

A few counts support this clonotype. The chain carries TRBV27 and TRBJ2-7; D remains ambiguous. The V end was cut by 2 bases, the J end by 4 bases, with 12 bases between. Germline CDR1 reads MNHEY; CDR2 reads SMNVEV (reference sequence). CDR3 length equals 14 residues. CDR3 residues: CASSLRWGQYEQYF. The CDR3 DNA reads TGTGCCAGCAGTTTACGCTGGGGTCAGTACGAGCAGTACTTC.

This clonotype was seen many times. The chain uses TRBV28 and TRBJ2-7, with 8 bases fitting TRBD1. Germline lookup yields CDR1 MDHEN and CDR2 SYDVKM. V lost 5 bases to trimming and J lost 1 base; unmatched junction nucleotides: 10. The CDR3 is 16 amino acids. CDR3 sequence: CASSIPGQGRSYEQYF. Written as DNA, the CDR3 is TGTGCCAGCAGTATACCCGGACAGGGACGGTCCTACGAGCAGTACTTC.

This clonotype has a count of ten or more. This rearrangement joins TRBV28 to TRBJ1-5, with TRBD1 matching over 7 bases. The CDR3 totals 14 residues. V shed 7 bases, J shed 5 bases, and the junction held 8 bases outside the gene matches. Germline CDR1 MDHEN, CDR2 SYDVKM. This chain's CDR3 is CASTPDRTYQPQHF. CDR3 DNA: TGTGCCAGCACCCCGGACAGGACTTATCAGCCCCAGCATTTT. Looking up the rest from reference TRBV28 and TRBJ1-5 gives the full variable domain: DVKVTQSSRYLVKRTGEKVFLECVQDMDHENMFWYRQDPGLGLRLIYFSYDVKMKEKGDIPEGYSVSREKKERFSLILESASTNQTSMYLCASTPDRTYQPQHFGDGTRLSIL.

This clonotype was picked up many times. The V gene is TRBV27, the J gene TRBJ1-5; D remains ambiguous. There are 13 residues in the CDR3. Germline-derived CDR1 and CDR2 are MNHEY and SMNVEV (reference sequence). V lost 5 bases, J lost 3 bases, and 8 bases lay in between. For the CDR3, the DNA is TGTGCCAGCAGTCCCCTGGACAATCAGCCCCAGCATTTT. Protein sequence: CASSPLDNQPQHF.

This clonotype was counted many times. Here the CDR3 reads CAISALDRQDGYTF. In nucleotides, the CDR3 is TGTGCCATCAGTGCCTTAGACAGGCAGGATGGCTACACCTTC. V and J are TRBV10-3 and TRBJ1-2; weak D call: TRBD1 (6 bases). The CDR3 length is 14 residues. Trimming took off 4 bases at V and 6 bases at J, with 15 bases between the two ends. The germline V gene has CDR1 ENHRY and CDR2 SYGVKD.

V usage is TRBV23-1 and J usage is TRBJ2-7; TRBD1 aligns across 8 bases. TRBV23-1 has ORF status, its function being uncertain. V lost 4 bases to trimming and J lost 0 bases; unmatched junction nucleotides: 5. There are 15 residues in the CDR3. In nucleotides, the CDR3 is TGCGCCAGCAGTCCGGGACAGGCTTACTCCTACGAGCAGTACTTC. This encodes CASSPGQAYSYEQYF.

The chain is built from TRBV27 and TRBJ2-5, with D possibly being TRBD1 (6 bases). This CDR3 region has 16 residues. Trimming cost V 5 bases and J 5 bases, with 21 bases left between them. Germline assignment: CDR1 MNHEY and CDR2 SMNVEV (reference sequence). Written as DNA, the CDR3 is TGTGCCAGCAGTGCGAAAGGGACACTTGATTGGGAGACCCAGTACTTC. Translation gives CASSAKGTLDWETQYF.

This chain links TRBV7-8 with TRBJ1-4; 9 positions agree with TRBD1. Germline assignment: CDR1 SGHVS and CDR2 FQNEAQ. With 0 bases clipped from V and 8 bases from J, the junction kept 10 bases outside the gene matches. CDR3 length: 17 residues. The CDR3 protein is CASSLALLGQGHEKLFF. The CDR3 DNA reads as TGTGCCAGCAGCTTAGCGCTCTTGGGACAGGGACACGAAAAACTGTTTTTT.

This sequence joins TRBV7-2 and TRBJ1-1; D is unclear. CDR1 and CDR2 from the germline V gene are SGHTA and FQGNSA. The CDR3 extends over 13 amino acids. Trimming removed 2 bases at V and 4 bases at J, with 8 bases between. CDR3 in amino acids: CASSLSLGTEAFF. The CDR3 nucleotides read TGTGCCAGCAGCTTATCGTTGGGCACTGAAGCTTTCTTT.

The sample holds a few counts of this clonotype. The rearrangement uses TRBV6-6 and TRBJ2-4, with 8 bases fitting TRBD1. Germline trimming cut 6 bases from V and 6 bases from J; bases unmatched to any gene: 7. This CDR3 contains 14 residues. CDR1 MNHNY and CDR2 SVGAGI come from the germline V gene (reference sequence). The CDR3 region is CASRPGTGGNIQYF. The CDR3 bases are TGTGCCAGCAGACCAGGGACAGGAGGAAACATTCAGTACTTC.

Turning to this clonotype: Sequence at one end of the junction differs from germline and may be a read error. The chain has TRBV19 and TRBJ2-1; 7 bases are shared with TRBD1. Germline CDR1 and CDR2: LNHDA and SQIVND (reference sequence). The CDR3 consists of 15 residues. This CDR3 is CVSRQDRSSYNEQFF. The CDR3 DNA sequence: TGTGTCAGTAGGCAGGACAGGAGCTCCTACAATGAGCAGTTCTTC.

This clonotype was seen more than once but under ten times. The chain recombines TRBV28 with TRBJ2-4, with D unresolved. Germline assignment: CDR1 MDHEN and CDR2 SYDVKM. CDR3 length: 15 residues. V was clipped by 5 bases and J by 1 base, with 12 bases between them. CDR3 region: CASSEQIFAKNIQYF. The CDR3 DNA is TGTGCCAGCAGTGAACAGATCTTCGCCAAAAACATTCAGTACTTC.

This clonotype was observed a few times. This chain joins TRBV20-1 and TRBJ1-2; D not certain. Trimming took 1 base from V and 7 from J, leaving 13 bases between them. This CDR3 spans 13 amino acids. Germline CDR1 reads DFQATT; CDR2 reads SNEGSKA (reference sequence). CDR3 DNA sequence: TGCAGTGCTAGAGGGGATCCTTGGCCTGGCTACACCTTC. It encodes CSARGDPWPGYTF.

This clonotype was observed a few times. The chain joins TRBV7-6 to TRBJ2-7, with unresolved D. Trimming removed 1 base from V and 2 bases from J, with 9 bases in between. CDR3 length: 14 amino acids. Germline assignment: CDR1 SGHVS and CDR2 FNYEAQ. The CDR3 sequence is CASSLEVSTYEQYF. CDR3 coding DNA: TGTGCCAGCAGCTTAGAGGTCAGCACCTACGAGCAGTACTTC.